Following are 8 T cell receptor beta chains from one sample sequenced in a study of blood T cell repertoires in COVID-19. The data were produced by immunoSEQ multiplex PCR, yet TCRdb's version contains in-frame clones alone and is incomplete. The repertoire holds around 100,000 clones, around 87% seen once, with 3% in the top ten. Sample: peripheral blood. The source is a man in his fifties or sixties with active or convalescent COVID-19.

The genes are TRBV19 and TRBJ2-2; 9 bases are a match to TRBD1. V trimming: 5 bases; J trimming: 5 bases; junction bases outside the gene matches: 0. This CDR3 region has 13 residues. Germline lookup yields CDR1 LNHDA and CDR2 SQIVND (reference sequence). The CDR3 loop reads CASSGTGTGELFF. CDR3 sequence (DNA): TGTGCCAGTAGTGGGACAGGGACCGGGGAGCTGTTTTTT.

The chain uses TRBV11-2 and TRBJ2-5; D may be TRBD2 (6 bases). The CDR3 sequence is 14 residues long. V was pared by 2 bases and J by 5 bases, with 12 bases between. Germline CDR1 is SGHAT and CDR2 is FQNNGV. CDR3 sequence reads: CASSLSGSGETQYF. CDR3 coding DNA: TGTGCCAGCAGCTTATCGGGGAGCGGGGAGACCCAGTACTTC.

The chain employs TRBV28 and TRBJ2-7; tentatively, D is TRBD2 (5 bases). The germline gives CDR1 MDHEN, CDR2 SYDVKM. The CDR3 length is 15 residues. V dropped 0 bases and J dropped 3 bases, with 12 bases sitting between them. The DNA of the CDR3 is TGTGCCAGCAGTTTATGGGCGATGGGAGACTACGAGCAGTACTTC. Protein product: CASSLWAMGDYEQYF.

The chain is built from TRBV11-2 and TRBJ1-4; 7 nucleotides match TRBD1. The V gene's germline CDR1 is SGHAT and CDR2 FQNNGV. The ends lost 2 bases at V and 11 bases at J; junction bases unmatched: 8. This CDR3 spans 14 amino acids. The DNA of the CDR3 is TGTGCCAGCAGCTTATGGTCAGGGGGTGGGAAACTGTTTTTT. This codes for CASSLWSGGGKLFF.

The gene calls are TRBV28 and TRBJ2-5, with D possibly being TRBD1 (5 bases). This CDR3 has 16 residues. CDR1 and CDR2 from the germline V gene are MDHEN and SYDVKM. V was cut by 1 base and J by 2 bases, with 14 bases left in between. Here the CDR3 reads CASSLYIQGGQETQYF. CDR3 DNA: TGTGCCAGCAGTTTATATATCCAGGGTGGGCAAGAGACCCAGTACTTC.

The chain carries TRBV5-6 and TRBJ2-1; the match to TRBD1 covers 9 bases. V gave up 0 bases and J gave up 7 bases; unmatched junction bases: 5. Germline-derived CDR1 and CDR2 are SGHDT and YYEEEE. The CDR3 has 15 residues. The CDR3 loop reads CASSLGDRDRNEQFF. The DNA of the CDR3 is TGTGCCAGCAGCTTGGGGGACAGGGACAGGAATGAGCAGTTCTTC.

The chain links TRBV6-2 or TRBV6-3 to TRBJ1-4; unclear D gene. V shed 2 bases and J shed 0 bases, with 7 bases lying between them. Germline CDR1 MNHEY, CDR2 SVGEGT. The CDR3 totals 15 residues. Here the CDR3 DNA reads TGTGCCAGCAGTTACGGGCCTGCAACTAATGAAAAACTGTTTTTT. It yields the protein CASSYGPATNEKLFF.

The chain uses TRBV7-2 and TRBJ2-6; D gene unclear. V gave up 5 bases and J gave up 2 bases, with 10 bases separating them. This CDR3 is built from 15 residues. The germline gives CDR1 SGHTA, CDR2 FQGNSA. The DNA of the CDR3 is TGTGCCAGCAGCCCCCTGTTAGCTGGGGCCAACGTCCTGACTTTC. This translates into CASSPLLAGANVLTF.